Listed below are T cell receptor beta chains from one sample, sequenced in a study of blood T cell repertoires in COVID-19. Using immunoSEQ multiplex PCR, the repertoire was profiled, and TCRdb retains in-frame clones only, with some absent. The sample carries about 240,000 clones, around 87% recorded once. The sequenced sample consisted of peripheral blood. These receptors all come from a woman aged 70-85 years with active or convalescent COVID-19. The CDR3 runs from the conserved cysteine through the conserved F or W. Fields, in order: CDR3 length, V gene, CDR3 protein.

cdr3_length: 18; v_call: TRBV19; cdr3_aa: CASSQGQGVGWPNSPLHF
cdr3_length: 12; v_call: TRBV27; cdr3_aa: CASGTDDEKLFF
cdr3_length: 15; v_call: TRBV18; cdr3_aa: CASSPPMRAGTEAFF
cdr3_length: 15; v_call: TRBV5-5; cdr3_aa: CASSFGGTGTGEQYF
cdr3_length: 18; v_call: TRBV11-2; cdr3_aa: CASSLDTAAEGTNTEAFF
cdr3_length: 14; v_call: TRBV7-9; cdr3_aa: CASSLFAGRDAQYF
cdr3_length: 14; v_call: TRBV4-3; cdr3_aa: CASSQEAMRRESFF
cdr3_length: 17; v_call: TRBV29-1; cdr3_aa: CSVSKAGTGENTGELFF
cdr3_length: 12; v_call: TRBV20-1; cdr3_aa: CSASTVSYEQYF
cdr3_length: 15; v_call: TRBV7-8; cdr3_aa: CASSRPMAGANVLTF
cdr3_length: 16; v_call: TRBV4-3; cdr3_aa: CASSPGINAFNTEAFF
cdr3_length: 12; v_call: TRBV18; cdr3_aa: CASSPGSYEQYF
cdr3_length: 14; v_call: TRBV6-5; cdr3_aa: CASSYLDRSYGYTF
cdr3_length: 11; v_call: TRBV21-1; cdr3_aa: CPAGTGHEQYF
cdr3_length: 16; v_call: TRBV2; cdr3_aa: CASLINPAGGHSPLHF
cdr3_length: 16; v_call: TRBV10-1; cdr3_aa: CASSPVSSGGTNEQFF
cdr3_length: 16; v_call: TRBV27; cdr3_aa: CASSRTLTGFHTEAFF
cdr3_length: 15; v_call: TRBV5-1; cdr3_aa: CASSLAGQGNYGYTF
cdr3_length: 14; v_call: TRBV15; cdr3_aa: CATSRGEDYQPQHF
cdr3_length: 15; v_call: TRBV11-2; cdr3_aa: CASSGGLGMNTEAFF
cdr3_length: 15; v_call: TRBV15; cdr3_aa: CATRKGPSGTYEQYF
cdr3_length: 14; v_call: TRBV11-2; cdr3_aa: CARGGDTQTGELFF
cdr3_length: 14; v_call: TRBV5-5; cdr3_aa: CASSMLGGSYEQYF
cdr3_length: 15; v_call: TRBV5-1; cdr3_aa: CASSLEGGGRETQYF
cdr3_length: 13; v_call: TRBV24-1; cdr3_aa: CATSEPGDTEAFF
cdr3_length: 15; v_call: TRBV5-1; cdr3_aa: CASSPRVASGNTIYF
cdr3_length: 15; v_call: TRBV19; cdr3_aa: CASRGGLPDSYEQYF
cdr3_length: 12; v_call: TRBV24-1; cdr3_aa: CATASGTDTQYF
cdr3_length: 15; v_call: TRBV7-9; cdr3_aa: CASSLGQGINYGYTF
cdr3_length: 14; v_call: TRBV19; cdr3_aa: CASSMRASSYEQYF
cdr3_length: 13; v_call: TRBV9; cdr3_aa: CASSPTPFSPLHF
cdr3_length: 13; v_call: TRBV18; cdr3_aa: CASSPRLADTQYF
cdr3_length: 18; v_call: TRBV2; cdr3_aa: CASSLDRGIAGGGEKLFF
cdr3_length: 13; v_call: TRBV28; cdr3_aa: CASSLGGDYGYTF
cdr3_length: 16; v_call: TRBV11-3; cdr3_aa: CASSPGEGEDFAEAFF
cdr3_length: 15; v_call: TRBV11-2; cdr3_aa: CASSLEGGKNEKLFF
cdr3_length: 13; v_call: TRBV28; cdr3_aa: CASTQRLPQPQHF
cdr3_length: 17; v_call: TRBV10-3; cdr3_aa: CAISESSGQGFGNTIYF
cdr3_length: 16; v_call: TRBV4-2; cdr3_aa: CASSRDGGGAPGELFF
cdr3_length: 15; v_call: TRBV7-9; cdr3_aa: CASSPPGQSSYEQYF